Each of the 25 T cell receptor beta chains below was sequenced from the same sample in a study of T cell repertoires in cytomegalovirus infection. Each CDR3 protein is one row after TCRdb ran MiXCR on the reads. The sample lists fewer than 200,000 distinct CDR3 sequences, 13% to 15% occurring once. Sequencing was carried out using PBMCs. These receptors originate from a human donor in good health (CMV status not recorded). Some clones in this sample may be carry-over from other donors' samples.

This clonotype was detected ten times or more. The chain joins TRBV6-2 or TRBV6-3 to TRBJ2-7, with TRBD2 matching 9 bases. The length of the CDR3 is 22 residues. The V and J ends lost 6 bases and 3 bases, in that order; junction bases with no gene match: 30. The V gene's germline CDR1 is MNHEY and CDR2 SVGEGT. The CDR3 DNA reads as TGTGCCAGCAGACCCACGCCAGTTCGACTAGCGGCCCCCCGAACACTTGACTACGAGCAGTACTTC. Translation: CASRPTPVRLAAPRTLDYEQYF.

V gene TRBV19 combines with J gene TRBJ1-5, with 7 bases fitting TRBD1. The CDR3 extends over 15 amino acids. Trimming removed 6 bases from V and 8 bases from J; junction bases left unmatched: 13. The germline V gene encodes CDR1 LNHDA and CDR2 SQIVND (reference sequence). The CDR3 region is CASSPVTGAIEPQHF. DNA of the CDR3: TGTGCCAGTAGCCCTGTAACAGGGGCAATTGAGCCCCAGCATTTT.

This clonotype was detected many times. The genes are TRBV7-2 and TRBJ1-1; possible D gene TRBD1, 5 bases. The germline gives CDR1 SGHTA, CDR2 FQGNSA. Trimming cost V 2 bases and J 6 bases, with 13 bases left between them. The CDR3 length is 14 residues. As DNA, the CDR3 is TGTGCCAGCAGCTTAAGGGGACGGGGAGCTGAAGCTTTCTTT. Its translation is CASSLRGRGAEAFF.

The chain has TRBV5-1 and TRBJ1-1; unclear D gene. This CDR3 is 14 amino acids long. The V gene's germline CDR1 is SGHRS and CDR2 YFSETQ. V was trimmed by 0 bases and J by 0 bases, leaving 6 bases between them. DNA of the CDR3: TGCGCCAGCAGCTTGGGGGTTTTGAACACTGAAGCTTTCTTT. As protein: CASSLGVLNTEAFF.

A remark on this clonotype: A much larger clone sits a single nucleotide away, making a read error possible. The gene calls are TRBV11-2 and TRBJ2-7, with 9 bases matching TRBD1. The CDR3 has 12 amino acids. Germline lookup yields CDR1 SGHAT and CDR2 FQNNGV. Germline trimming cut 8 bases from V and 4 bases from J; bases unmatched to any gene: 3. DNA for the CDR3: TGTGCCAGCTGGACAGGGGTGTACGAGCAGTACTTC. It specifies CASWTGVYEQYF.

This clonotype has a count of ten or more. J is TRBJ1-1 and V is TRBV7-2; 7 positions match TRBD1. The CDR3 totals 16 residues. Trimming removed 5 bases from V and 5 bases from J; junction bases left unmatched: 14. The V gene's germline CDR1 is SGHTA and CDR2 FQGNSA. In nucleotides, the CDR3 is TGTGCCAGCAGCCACCCCCTTCAACAGGGGTTGACTGAAGCTTTCTTT. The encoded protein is CASSHPLQQGLTEAFF. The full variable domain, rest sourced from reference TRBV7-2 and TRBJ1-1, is GAGVSQSPSNKVTEKGKDVELRCDPISGHTALYWYRQSLGQGLEFLIYFQGNSAPDKSGLPSDRFSAERTGGSVSTLTIQRTQQEDSAVYLCASSHPLQQGLTEAFFGQGTRLTVV.

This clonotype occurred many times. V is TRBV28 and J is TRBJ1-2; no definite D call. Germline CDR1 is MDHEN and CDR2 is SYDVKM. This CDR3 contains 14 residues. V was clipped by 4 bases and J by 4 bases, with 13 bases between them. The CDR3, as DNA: TGTGCCAGCAGTTATCCCTATAACAGCTATGGCTACACCTTC. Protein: CASSYPYNSYGYTF.

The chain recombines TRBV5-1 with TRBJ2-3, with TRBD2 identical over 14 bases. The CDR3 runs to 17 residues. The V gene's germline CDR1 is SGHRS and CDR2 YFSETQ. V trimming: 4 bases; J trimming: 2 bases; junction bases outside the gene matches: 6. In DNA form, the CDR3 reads TGCGCCAGCAGCCGCAGACTAGCGGGAGGGACCACAGATACGCAGTATTTT. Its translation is CASSRRLAGGTTDTQYF.

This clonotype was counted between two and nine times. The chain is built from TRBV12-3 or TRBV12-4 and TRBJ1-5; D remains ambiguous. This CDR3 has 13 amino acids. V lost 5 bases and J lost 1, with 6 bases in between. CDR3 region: CASSHGSNQPQHF. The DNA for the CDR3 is TGTGCCAGCAGTCATGGAAGCAATCAGCCCCAGCATTTT.

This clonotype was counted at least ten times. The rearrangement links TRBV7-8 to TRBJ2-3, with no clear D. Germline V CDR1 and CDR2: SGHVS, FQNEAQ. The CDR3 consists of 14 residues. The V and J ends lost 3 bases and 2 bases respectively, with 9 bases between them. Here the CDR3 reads CASSFRWPTDTQYF. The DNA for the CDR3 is TGTGCCAGCAGCTTCCGATGGCCCACAGATACGCAGTATTTT.

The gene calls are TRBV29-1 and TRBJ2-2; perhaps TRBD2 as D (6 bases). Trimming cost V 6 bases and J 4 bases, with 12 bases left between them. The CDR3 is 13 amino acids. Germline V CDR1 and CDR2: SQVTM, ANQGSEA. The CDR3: CSVKVGGTGELFF. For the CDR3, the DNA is TGCAGCGTCAAGGTGGGGGGCACCGGGGAGCTGTTTTTT.

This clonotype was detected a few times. The CDR3 DNA reads TGTGCCAGCAGTTTAATGGGGAGGGGGAGTAGCAACGAGCAGTACTTC. Translating it yields CASSLMGRGSSNEQYF. This rearrangement joins TRBV12-3 or TRBV12-4 to TRBJ2-7; D may be TRBD2 (7 bases). The germline V and J ends were trimmed by 2 bases and 5 bases, with 19 bases remaining between them. The CDR3 extends over 16 amino acids.

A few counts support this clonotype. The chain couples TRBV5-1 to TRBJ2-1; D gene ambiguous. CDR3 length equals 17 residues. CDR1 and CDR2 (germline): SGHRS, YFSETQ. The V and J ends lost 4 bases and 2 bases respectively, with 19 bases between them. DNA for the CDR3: TGCGCCAGCAGCCCAGGAGTCGGACGGAGAACCTACAATGAGCAGTTCTTC. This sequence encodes CASSPGVGRRTYNEQFF.

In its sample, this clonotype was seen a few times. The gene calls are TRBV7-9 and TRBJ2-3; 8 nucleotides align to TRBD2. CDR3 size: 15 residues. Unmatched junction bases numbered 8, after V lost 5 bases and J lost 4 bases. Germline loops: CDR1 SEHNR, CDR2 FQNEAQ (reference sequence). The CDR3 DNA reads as TGTGCCAGCAGCCGGGGAGCGGGAGTCCCAGATACGCAGTATTTT. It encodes CASSRGAGVPDTQYF. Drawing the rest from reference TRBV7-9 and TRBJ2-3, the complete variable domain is DTGVSQNPRHKITKRGQNVTFRCDPISEHNRLYWYRQTLGQGPEFLTYFQNEAQLEKSRLLSDRFSAERPKGSFSTLEIQRTEQGDSAMYLCASSRGAGVPDTQYFGPGTRLTVL.

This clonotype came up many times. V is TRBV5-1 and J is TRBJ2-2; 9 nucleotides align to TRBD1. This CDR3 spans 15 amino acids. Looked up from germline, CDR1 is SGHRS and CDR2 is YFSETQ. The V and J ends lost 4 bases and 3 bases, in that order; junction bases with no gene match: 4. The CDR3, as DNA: TGCGCCAGCAGCACTCGACAGGGGGACACCGGGGAGCTGTTTTTT. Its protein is CASSTRQGDTGELFF.

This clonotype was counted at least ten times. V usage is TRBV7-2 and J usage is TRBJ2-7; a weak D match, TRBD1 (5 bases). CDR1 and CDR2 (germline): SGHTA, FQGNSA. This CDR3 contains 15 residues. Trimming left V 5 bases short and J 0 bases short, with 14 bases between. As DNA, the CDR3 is TGTGCCAGCAGCCCGGCACAGGCTCGCTCCTACGAGCAGTACTTC. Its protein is CASSPAQARSYEQYF.

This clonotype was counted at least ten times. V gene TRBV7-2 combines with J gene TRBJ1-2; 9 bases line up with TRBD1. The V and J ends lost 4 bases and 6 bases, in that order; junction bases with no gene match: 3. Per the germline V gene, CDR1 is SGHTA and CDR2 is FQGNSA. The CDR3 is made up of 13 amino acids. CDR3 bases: TGTGCCAGCAGCTCCCGGGACAGGGATGGCTACACCTTC. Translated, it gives CASSSRDRDGYTF.

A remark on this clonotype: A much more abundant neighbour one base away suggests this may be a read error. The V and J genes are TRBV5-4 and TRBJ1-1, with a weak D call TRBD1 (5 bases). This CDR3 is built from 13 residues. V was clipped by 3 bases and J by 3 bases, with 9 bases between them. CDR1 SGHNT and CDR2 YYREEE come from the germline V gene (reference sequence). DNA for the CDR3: TGTGCCAGCAGCTCCGACAGCTACACTGAAGCTTTCTTT. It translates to CASSSDSYTEAFF. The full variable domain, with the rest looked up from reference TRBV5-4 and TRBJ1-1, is ETGVTQSPTHLIKTRGQQVTLRCSSQSGHNTVSWYQQALGQGPQFIFQYYREEENGRGNFPPRFSGLQFPNYSSELNVNALELDDSALYLCASSSDSYTEAFFGQGTRLTVV.

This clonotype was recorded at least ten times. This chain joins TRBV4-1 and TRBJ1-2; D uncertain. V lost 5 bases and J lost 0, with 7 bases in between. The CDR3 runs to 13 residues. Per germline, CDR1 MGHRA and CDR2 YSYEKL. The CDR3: CASSSISNYGYTF. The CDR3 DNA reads TGCGCCAGCAGCTCAATCTCTAACTATGGCTACACCTTC.

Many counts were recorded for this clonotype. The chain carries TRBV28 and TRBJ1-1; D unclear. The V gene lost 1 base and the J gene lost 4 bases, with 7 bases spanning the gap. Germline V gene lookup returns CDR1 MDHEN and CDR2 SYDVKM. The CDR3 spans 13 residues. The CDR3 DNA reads TGTGCCAGCAGTTTATTCCCAGGCACTGAAGCTTTCTTT. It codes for CASSLFPGTEAFF.

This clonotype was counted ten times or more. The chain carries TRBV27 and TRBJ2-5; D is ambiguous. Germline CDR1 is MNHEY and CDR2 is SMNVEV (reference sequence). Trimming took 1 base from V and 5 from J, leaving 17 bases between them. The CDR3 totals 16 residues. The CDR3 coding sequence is TGTGCCAGCAGTTTATGGCCCGGTATGGCGCAGGAGACCCAGTACTTC. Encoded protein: CASSLWPGMAQETQYF.

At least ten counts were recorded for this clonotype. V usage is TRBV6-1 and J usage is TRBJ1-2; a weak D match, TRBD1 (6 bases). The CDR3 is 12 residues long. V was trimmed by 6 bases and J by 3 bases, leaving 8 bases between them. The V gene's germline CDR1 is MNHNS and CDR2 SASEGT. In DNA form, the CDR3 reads TGTGCCAGCAGCCGGACAGACTATGGCTACACCTTC. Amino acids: CASSRTDYGYTF.

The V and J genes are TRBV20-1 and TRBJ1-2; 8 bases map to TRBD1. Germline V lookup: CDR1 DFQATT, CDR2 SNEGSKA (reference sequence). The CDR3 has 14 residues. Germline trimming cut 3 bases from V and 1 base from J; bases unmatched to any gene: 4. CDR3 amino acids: CSARETGGNYGYTF. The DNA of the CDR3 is TGCAGTGCTAGGGAAACAGGGGGTAACTATGGCTACACCTTC.

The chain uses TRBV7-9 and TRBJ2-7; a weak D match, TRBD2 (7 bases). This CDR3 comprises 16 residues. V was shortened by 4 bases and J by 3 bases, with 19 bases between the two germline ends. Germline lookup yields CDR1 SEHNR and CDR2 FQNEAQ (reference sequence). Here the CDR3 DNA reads TGTGCCAGCAGCTCATTAGGGGGGGACTTCGGCTACGAGCAGTACTTC. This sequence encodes CASSSLGGDFGYEQYF. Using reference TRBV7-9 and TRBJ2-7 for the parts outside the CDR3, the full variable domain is DTGVSQNPRHKITKRGQNVTFRCDPISEHNRLYWYRQTLGQGPEFLTYFQNEAQLEKSRLLSDRFSAERPKGSFSTLEIQRTEQGDSAMYLCASSSLGGDFGYEQYFGPGTRLTVT.

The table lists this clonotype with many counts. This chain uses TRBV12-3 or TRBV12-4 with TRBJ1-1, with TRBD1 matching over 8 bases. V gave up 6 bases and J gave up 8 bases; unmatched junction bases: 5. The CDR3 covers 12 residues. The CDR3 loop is CASSLRTGEAFF. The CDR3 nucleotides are TGTGCCAGCAGCCTTAGGACAGGGGAAGCTTTCTTT.